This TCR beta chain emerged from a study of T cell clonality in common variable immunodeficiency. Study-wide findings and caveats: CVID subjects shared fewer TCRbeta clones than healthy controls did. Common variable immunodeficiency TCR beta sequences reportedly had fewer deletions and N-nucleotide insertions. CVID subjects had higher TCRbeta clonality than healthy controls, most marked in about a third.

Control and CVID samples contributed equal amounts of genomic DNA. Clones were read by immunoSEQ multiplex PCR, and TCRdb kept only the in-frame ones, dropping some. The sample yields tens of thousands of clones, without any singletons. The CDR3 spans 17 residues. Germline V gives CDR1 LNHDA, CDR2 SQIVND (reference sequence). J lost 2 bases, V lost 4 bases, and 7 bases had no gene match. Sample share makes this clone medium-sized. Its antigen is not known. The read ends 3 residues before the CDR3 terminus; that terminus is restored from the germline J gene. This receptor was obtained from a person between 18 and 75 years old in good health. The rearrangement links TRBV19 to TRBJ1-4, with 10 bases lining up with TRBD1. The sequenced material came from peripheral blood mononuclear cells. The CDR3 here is CASSSRDRGYTNEKLFF. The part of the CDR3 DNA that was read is TGTGCCAGTAGTAGCCGGGACAGGGGTTATACTAATGAAAAA.